The text below deals with one TCR beta chain. Antigen: not known. V gave up 5 bases and J gave up 8 bases, with 19 bases separating them. The V gene's germline CDR1 is SGHTA and CDR2 FQGNSA. The CDR3 length is 15 residues. These data come from a study of blood T cells in healthy people across ages. Study-wide results and limits: Age showed a roughly linear inverse relationship with TCR beta diversity per million T cells.

The authors ran a second PCR of roughly 6 to 12 cycles using a sample-barcoded 5' primer and a J-beta primer mix. In TCRdb, the 5' RACE reads were re-called with MiXCR into one record per CDR3 protein. The data show some 860,000 distinct CDR3 sequences, with roughly three fifths seen just once and more than 25% held by the top ten. The chain is built from TRBV7-2 and TRBJ2-1, with D perhaps TRBD1 or TRBD2 (5 bases each). This clonotype was obtained from a man aged 40-55 years in good health. Sequencing was performed on blood. CDR3 coding DNA: TGTGCCAGCAGCCTCCACGGTCCAGGGACCTATGAGCAGTTCTTC. Its translation is CASSLHGPGTYEQFF.